These 9 T cell receptor beta chains came from one sample sequenced in a study of blood T cell repertoires in COVID-19. TCRdb's table, derived via immunoSEQ multiplex PCR, lists solely in-frame clones and lacks some. Of tens of thousands of clones in the sample, around 87% were seen once. The sequenced sample was peripheral blood. Receptor source: a human donor in a cohort sampled during active COVID-19.

The genes are TRBV21-1 and TRBJ2-5; the table assigns TRBD1, which was not confirmed against the DNA. TRBV21-1 is labeled a pseudogene. The CDR3 is made up of 16 amino acids. The CDR3 DNA sequence: TGTGCCAGCAGCCCCACGAGAAGGGGGAGACAAGAGACCCAGTACTTC. Translated: CASSPTRRGRQETQYF.

This clone showed up just once. The V and J genes are TRBV3-1 (or the pseudogene TRBV3-2) and TRBJ1-6; 8 bases match TRBD1. J gave up 9 bases and V 0 bases, and 7 bases lay outside the gene matches. The CDR3 contains 16 residues. Germline V lookup: CDR1 LGHDT, CDR2 YNNKEL (reference sequence). CDR3 DNA: TGTGCCAGCAGCCAAGATTTGACAGGGGTGGGTTCACCCCTCCACTTT. Translation gives CASSQDLTGVGSPLHF.

This clone was observed a few times. The V call is TRBV2, the J call TRBJ1-4; 11 bases are a match to TRBD1. V lost 5 bases, J lost 8 bases, and 7 bases stayed unmatched. In germline, CDR1 is SNHLY, CDR2 FYNNEI. The CDR3 is made up of 15 amino acids. Here the CDR3 reads CASSLRTGGNEKLFF. CDR3 DNA: TGTGCCAGCAGTCTTCGGACAGGGGGCAACGAAAAACTGTTTTTT.

The chain is built from TRBV2 and TRBJ2-5, with a weak D call TRBD1 (5 bases). The CDR3 sequence is 12 residues long. Germline CDR1 is SNHLY and CDR2 is FYNNEI. The germline V and J ends were trimmed by 4 bases and 5 bases, with 8 bases remaining between them. The CDR3 protein is CASSVYRETQYF. The CDR3 coding sequence is TGTGCCAGCAGTGTTTACAGGGAGACCCAGTACTTC.

The J gene is TRBJ2-7, the V gene TRBV24-1; 10 positions match TRBD2. Germline trimming cut 8 bases from V and 6 bases from J; bases unmatched to any gene: 3. CDR1 and CDR2 (germline): KGHDR, SFDVKD. The CDR3 contains 12 residues. In DNA form, the CDR3 reads TGTGCCACCAAAGCGGGGGGGCGCGAGCAGTACTTC. Protein: CATKAGGREQYF.

This clone turned up a few times. The V and J genes are TRBV5-1 and TRBJ1-6, with 10 nucleotides matching TRBD1. CDR1 is SGHRS and CDR2 is YFSETQ in the germline V gene. CDR3 length: 16 residues. V lost 1 base, J lost 8 bases, and 6 bases stayed unmatched. The CDR3 nucleotides are TGCGCCAGCAGCTTGAGCGGGACAGGGGCCGATTCACCCCTCCACTTT. This translates into CASSLSGTGADSPLHF. Drawing the rest from reference TRBV5-1 and TRBJ1-6, the complete variable domain is KAGVTQTPRYLIKTRGQQVTLSCSPISGHRSVSWYQQTPGQGLQFLFEYFSETQRNKGNFPGRFSGRQFSNSRSEMNVSTLELGDSALYLCASSLSGTGADSPLHFGNGTRLTVT.

The chain carries TRBV6-4 and TRBJ2-3, with 8 bases matching TRBD1. The CDR3 is 16 amino acids. The germline CDR1 and CDR2 sequences are MRHNA and SNTAGT. Trimming took 3 bases from V and 3 from J; bases not matched to a gene: 8. CDR3 DNA sequence: TGTGCCAGCAGTGAAGGACAGGGAAAAGGTACAGATACGCAGTATTTT. This gives the protein CASSEGQGKGTDTQYF.

The sample holds one count of this clone. The J gene is TRBJ2-4, the V gene TRBV7-2, with 9 bases lining up with TRBD2. The CDR3 is 15 residues long. Germline CDR1 reads SGHTA; CDR2 reads FQGNSA. The V segment lost 1 base and the J segment 5 bases; nucleotides outside the gene matches: 3. The CDR3 sequence: CASSLVASGENIQYF. The CDR3 region has the DNA TGTGCCAGCAGCTTAGTGGCTAGCGGGGAAAACATTCAGTACTTC.

This clone was seen only a few times. This chain joins TRBV6-6 and TRBJ2-7; a possible D gene is TRBD1 (6 bases). The germline V and J ends were trimmed by 7 bases and 0 bases, with 16 bases remaining between them. Germline V gene sequence: CDR1 MNHNY, CDR2 SVGAGI (reference sequence). CDR3 length equals 15 residues. This chain's CDR3 is CASTPRQGSSYEQYF. CDR3 DNA sequence: TGTGCCAGCACCCCCAGGCAGGGGAGCTCCTACGAGCAGTACTTC.